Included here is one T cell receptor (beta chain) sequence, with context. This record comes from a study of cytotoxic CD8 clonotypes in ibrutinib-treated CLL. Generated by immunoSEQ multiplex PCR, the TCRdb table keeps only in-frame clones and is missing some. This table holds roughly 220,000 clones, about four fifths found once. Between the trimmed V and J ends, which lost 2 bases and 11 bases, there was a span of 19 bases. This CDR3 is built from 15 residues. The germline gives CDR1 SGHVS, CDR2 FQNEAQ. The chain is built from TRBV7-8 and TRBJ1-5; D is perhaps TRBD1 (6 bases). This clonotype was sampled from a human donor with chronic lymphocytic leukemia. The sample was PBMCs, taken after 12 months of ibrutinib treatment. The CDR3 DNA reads TGTGCCAGCAGCTTATTCACGAGGGAGGGGGAGGCCCAGCATTTT. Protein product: CASSLFTREGEAQHF.